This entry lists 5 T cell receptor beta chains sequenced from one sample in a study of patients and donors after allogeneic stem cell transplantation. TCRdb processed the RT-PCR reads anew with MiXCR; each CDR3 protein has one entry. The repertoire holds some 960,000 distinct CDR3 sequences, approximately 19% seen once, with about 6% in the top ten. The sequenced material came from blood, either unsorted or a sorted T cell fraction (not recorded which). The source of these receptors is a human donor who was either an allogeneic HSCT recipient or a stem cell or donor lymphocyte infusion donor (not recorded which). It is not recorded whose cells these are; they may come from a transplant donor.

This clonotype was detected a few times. CDR3 protein: CASSQDRWGTNEKLFF. Written as DNA, the CDR3 is TGCGCCAGCAGCCAAGATAGGTGGGGAACTAATGAAAAACTGTTTTTT. This sequence joins TRBV4-3 and TRBJ1-4, with D uncertain. The germline gives CDR1 LGHNA, CDR2 YSLEER. This CDR3 is built from 16 residues. Trimming shortened V by 0 bases and J by 1 base, and 9 bases separated the two germline ends.

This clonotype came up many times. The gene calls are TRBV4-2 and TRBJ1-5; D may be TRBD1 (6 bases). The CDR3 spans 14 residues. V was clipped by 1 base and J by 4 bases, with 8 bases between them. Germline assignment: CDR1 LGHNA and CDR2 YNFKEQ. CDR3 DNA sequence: TGTGCCAGCAGCCAAGTAGGGGGGAATCAGCCCCAGCATTTT. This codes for CASSQVGGNQPQHF.

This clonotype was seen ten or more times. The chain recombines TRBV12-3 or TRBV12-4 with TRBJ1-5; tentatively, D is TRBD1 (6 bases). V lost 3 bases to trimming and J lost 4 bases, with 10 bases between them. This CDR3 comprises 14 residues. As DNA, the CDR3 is TGTGCCAGCAGTTTCCAACAGGGAAATCAGCCCCAGCATTTT. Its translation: CASSFQQGNQPQHF.

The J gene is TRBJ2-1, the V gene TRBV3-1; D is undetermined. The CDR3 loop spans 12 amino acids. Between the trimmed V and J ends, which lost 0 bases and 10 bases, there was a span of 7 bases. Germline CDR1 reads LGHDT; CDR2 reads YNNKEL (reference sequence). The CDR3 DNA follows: TGTGCCAGCAGCCAAGAATCCGGGGAGCAGTTCTTC. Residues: CASSQESGEQFF.

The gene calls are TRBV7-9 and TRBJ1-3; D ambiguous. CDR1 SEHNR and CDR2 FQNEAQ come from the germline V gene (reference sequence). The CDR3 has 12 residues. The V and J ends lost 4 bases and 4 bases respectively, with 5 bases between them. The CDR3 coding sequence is TGTGCCAGCAGCTCTGAGGGAAACACCATATATTTT. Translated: CASSSEGNTIYF.